This T cell receptor (beta chain) was observed in a study of shared clonotypes between healthy human individuals. General study points: Naive subsets typically showed greater estimated richness than memory subsets.

Genomic DNA per cell subset filled all wells of several immunoSEQ plates. Per the original methods: Filtering differed because ImmunoSEQ produced junction-only sequences that carried no quality scores. Produced via immunoSEQ multiplex PCR; TCRdb's table is partial and in-frame only. Clone size and the V and J calls come from that table; the DNA yielded D and trimming. The sample lists about 340,000 clones, 73% seen once, with about 10% in the top ten. CDR1 and CDR2 from the germline V gene are SNHLY and FYNNEI. V was pared by 5 bases and J by 0 bases, with 11 bases between. The CDR3 sequence is 15 residues long. A word on this clone: Its antigen is not identified.

The sequence was obtained from a man younger than 40 in good health. The sequenced material came from memory CD4+ T cells sorted from blood. Documented subset: CD45RA-negative fraction. The V call is TRBV2, the J call TRBJ2-1, with D possibly being TRBD2 (5 bases). The CDR3 DNA is TGTGCCAGCAGTCGGAGCGGCAGCTCCTACAATGAGCAGTTCTTC. Protein product: CASSRSGSSYNEQFF.